The TCR beta chain under discussion was sequenced for a study of blood T cells in healthy people across ages. The study's findings and limits: Long-lived donors had more naive CD4+ cells and higher diversity than aged donors. Estimates based on one million T cells were treated as lower bounds.

This CDR3 region has 15 residues. The germline gives CDR1 MNHEY, CDR2 SVGEGT. The use of a sample-barcoded 5' primer and a J-beta primer mix characterized a second PCR of about 7 to 12 cycles. A single record per CDR3 protein comes from TCRdb applying MiXCR to the 5' RACE reads. The data show 1.5 million to 2 million distinct CDR3 sequences, 28% seen once. Donors each provided roughly 11 milliliters of peripheral blood. They isolated at least 6 million PBMCs from each sample. For this clonotype: The antigen remains undetermined. The junction differs from germline at one of its ends, possibly a read error.

The clonotype was recovered from a woman younger than 45 in good health. The genes are TRBV6-2 or TRBV6-3 and TRBJ2-7, with 7 bases that match TRBD1. The sample taken for sequencing was blood. The DNA of the CDR3 is TGTGCCAGCAGCCACTCGGGACAGACCTCCTACAAGCAGTACTTC. Translating it yields CASSHSGQTSYKQYF.